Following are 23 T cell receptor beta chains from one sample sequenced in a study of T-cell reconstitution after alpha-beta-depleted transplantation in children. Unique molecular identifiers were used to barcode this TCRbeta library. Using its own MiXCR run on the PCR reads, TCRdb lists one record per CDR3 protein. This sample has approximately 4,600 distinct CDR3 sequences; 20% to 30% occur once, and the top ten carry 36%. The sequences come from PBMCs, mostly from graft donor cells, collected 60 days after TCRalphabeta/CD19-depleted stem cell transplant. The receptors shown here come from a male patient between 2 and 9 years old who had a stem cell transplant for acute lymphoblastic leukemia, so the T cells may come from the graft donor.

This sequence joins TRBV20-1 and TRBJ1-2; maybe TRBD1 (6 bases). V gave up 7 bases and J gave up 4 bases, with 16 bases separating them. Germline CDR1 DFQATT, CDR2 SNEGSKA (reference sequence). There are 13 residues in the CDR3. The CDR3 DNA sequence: TGCAGTGGGGTGTCTTTACAGGGCTATGGCTACACCTTC. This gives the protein CSGVSLQGYGYTF.

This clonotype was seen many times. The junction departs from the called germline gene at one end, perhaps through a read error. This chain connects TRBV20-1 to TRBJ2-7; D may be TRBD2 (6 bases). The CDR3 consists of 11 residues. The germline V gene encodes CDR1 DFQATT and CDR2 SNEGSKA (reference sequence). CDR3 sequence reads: CSARVGGRPIF. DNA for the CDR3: TGCAGTGCTAGAGTGGGAGGCAGGCCTATCTTC.

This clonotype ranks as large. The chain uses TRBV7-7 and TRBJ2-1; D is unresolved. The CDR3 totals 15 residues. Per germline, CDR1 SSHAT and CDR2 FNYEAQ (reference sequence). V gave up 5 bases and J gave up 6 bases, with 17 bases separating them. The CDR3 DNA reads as TGTGCCAGCAGCCCATCCATTGTAAGGAGCAATGAGCAGTTCTTC. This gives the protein CASSPSIVRSNEQFF.

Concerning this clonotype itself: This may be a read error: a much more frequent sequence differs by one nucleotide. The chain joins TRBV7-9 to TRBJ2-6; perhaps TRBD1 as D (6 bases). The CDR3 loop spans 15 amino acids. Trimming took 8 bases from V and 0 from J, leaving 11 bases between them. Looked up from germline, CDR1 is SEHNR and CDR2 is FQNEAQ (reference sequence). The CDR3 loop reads CASSRGFSGANVLTF. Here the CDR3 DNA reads TGTGCCAGCTCCAGGGGCTTCTCTGGGGCCAACGTCCTGACTTTC.

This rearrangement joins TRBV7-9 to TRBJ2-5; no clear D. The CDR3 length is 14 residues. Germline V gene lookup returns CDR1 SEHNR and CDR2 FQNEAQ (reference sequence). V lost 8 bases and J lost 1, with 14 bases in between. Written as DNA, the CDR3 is TGTGCCAGCGCGGCCAGCATCTCCCAAGAGACCCAGTACTTC. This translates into CASAASISQETQYF. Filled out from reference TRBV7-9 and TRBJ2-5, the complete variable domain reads DTGVSQNPRHKITKRGQNVTFRCDPISEHNRLYWYRQTLGQGPEFLTYFQNEAQLEKSRLLSDRFSAERPKGSFSTLEIQRTEQGDSAMYLCASAASISQETQYFGPGTRLLVL.

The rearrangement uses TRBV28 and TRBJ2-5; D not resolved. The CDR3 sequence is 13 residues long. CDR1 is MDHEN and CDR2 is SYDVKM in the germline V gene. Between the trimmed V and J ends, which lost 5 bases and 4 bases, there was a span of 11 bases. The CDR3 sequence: CASSPRWGETQYF. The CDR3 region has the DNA TGTGCCAGCAGTCCTAGGTGGGGAGAGACCCAGTACTTC.

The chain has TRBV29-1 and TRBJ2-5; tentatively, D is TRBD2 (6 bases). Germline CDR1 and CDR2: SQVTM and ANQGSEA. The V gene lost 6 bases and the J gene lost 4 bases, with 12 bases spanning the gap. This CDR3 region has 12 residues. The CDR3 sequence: CSVRGWRETQYF. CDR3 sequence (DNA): TGCAGCGTGCGGGGCTGGCGAGAGACCCAGTACTTC.

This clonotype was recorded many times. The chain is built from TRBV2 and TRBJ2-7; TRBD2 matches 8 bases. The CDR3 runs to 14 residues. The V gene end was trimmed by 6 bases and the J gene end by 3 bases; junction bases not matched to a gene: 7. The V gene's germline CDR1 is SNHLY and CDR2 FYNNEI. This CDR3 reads CASSLRTSGYEQYF. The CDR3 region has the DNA TGTGCCAGCAGCCTCCGTACTAGCGGCTACGAGCAGTACTTC.

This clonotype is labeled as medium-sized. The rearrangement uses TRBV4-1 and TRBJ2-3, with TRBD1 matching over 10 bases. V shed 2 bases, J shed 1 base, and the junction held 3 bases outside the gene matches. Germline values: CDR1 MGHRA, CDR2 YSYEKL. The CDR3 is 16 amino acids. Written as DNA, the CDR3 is TGCGCCAGCAGCCAACACGGGACAGGGGGCACAGATACGCAGTATTTT. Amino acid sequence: CASSQHGTGGTDTQYF.

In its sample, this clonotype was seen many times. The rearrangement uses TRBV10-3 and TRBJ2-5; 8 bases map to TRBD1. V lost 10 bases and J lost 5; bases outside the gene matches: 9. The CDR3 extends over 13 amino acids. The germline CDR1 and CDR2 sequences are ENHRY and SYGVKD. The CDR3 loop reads CASGQGAGETQYF. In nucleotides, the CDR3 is TGTGCCAGCGGCCAGGGGGCAGGGGAGACCCAGTACTTC.

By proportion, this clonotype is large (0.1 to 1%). Here the CDR3 DNA reads TGCGCCAGCAGCGTCGGGACTAGCGGGCTCTCCTACGAGCAGTACTTC. This sequence encodes CASSVGTSGLSYEQYF. The genes are TRBV5-1 and TRBJ2-7; 12 nucleotides agree with TRBD2. V shed 4 bases and J 0 bases; nucleotides not matched to a gene: 5. The length of the CDR3 is 16 residues. Germline V CDR1 and CDR2: SGHRS, YFSETQ.

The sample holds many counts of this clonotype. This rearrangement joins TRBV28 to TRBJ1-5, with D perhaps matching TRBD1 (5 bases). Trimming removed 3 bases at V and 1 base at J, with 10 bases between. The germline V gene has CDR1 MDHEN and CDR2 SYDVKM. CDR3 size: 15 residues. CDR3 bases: TGTGCCAGCAGTTTCCCGGGGGTGAGCAATCAGCCCCAGCATTTT. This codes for CASSFPGVSNQPQHF.

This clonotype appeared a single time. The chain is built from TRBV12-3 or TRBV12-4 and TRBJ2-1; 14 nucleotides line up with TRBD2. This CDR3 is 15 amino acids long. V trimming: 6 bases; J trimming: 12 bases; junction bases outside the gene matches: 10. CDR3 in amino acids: CASSRLAGGPEGQFF. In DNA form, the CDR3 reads TGTGCCAGCAGCCGACTAGCGGGAGGGCCAGAAGGGCAGTTCTTC.

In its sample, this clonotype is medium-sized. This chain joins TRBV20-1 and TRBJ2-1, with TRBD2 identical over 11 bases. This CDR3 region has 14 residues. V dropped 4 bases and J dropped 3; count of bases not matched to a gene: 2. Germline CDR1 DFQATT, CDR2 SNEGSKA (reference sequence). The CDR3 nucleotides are TGCAGTGCTAAAACTAGCGGGGGCTACAATGAGCAGTTCTTC. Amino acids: CSAKTSGGYNEQFF.

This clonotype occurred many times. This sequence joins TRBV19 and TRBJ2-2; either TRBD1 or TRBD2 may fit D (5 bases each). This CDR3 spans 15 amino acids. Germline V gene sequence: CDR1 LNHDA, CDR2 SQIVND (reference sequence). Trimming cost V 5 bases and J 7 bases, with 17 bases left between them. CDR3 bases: TGTGCCAGTAGTGACAGCGGAAACATCCGCGGGGAGCTGTTTTTT. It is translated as CASSDSGNIRGELFF.

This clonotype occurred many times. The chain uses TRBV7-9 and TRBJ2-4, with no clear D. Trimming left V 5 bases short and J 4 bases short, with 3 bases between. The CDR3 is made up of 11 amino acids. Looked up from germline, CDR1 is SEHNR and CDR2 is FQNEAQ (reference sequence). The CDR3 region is CASSPKNIQYF. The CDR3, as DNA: TGTGCCAGCAGCCCTAAAAACATTCAGTACTTC.

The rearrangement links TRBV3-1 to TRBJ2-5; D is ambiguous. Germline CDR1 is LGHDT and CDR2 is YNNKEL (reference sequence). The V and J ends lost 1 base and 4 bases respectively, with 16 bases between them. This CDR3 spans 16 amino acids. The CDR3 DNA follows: TGTGCCAGCAGCCAAGGTGGGCATAGAGTCGTAGAGACCCAGTACTTC. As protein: CASSQGGHRVVETQYF.

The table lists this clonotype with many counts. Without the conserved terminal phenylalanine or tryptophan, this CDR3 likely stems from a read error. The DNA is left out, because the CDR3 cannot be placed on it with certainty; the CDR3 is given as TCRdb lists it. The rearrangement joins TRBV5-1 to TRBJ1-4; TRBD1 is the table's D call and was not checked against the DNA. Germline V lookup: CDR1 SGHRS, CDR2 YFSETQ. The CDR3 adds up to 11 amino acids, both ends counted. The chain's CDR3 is CASSTPGTDRA.

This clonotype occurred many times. The chain's CDR3 is CASSLLTSFYEQYF. Here the CDR3 DNA reads TGTGCCAGCAGTCTGCTGACTAGCTTCTACGAGCAGTACTTC. V gene TRBV6-5 combines with J gene TRBJ2-7, with 7 bases lining up with TRBD2. Trimming cost V 5 bases and J 3 bases; bases outside gene matches: 7. Germline CDR1 is MNHEY and CDR2 is SVGAGI. This CDR3 is built from 14 residues.

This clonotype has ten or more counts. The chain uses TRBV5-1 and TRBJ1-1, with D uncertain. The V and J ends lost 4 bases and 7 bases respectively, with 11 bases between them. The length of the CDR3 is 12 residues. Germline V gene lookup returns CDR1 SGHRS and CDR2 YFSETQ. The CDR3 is CASSLMTGEAFF. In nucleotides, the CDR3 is TGCGCCAGCAGCCTGATGACTGGTGAAGCTTTCTTT.

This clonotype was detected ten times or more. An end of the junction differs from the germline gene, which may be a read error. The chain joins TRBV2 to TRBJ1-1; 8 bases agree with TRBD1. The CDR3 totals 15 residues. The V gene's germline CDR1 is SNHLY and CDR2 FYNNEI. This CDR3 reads CASREDRGRGAEAFF. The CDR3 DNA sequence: TGTGCCAGCAGGGAAGACAGGGGACGGGGCGCTGAAGCTTTCTTT.

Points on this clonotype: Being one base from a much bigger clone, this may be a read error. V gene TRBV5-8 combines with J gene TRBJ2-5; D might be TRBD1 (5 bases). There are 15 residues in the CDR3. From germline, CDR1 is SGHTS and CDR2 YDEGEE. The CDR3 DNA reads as TGTGCCAGCAGCTTGGGGCAACAGGCAAAAGAGGCCCAGTACTTC. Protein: CASSLGQQAKEAQYF.

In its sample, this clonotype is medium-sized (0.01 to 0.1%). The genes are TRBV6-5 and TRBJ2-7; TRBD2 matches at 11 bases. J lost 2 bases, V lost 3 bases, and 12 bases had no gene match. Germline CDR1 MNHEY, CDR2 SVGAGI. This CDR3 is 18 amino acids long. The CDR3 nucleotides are TGTGCCAGCAGTTATTCCGGTGGACTAGCGGGTTTCGCCTACGAGCAGTACTTC. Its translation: CASSYSGGLAGFAYEQYF.